This is a list of T cell receptor beta chains from one sample in a study of blood T cell repertoires in COVID-19. Libraries were prepared by immunoSEQ multiplex PCR; TCRdb keeps only in-frame clonotypes and omits some of them. Among 150,000 to 200,000 clones listed, about 80% were seen once. Sequencing used PBMCs or T cells enriched from blood (not recorded which). The source is a man in his fifties or sixties who had been exposed to COVID-19. CDR3s include the opening cysteine and the closing phenylalanine or tryptophan. A clone size is listed for some rows: how often the clone was seen (once, few, many), or a class if it is expanded.

CASSVASGPFSTDTQYF,once,TRBV9
CASSLDLALAGGEADTQYF,few,TRBV11-2
CASSTPGLNYEQYF,.,TRBV5-1
CASSLGTGTEQYF,.,TRBV12-3/TRBV12-4
CSVRTGGAYGYTF,.,TRBV29-1
CASTPGGGYYGYTF,.,TRBV28
CASSLAPAGGGVYEQYF,.,TRBV7-6
CASSHPTGTDTQYF,.,TRBV4-1
CASSPLGHNTGELFF,.,TRBV14
CASSLSRGRAGANVLTF,.,TRBV7-9
CASSSRGFEQFF,.,TRBV6-5
CASSPGGFLGTEAFF,.,TRBV9